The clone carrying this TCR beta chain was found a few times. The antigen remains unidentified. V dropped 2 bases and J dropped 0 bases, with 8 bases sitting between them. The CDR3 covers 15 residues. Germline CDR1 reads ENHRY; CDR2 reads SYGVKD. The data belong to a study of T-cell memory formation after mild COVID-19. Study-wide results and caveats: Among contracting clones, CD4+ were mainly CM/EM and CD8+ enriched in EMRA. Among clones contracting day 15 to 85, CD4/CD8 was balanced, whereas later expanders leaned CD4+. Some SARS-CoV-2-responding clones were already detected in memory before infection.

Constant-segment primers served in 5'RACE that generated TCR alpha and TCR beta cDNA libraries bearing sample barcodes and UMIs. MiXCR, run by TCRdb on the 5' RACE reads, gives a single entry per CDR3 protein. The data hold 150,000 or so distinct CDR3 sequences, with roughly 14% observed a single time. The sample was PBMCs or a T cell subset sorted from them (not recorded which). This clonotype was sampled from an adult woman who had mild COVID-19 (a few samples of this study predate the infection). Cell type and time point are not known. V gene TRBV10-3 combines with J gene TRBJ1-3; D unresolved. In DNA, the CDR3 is TGTGCCATCAGTGAGGCATTTCTCTCTGGAAACACCATATATTTT. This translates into CAISEAFLSGNTIYF.